These T cell receptor beta chains were read from a single sample in a study of blood T cells in healthy people across ages. TCRdb used MiXCR to reprocess the 5' RACE reads, holding one entry per CDR3 protein. The table records some 1.8 million distinct CDR3 sequences, around 40% of them present only once. The specimen was blood. Receptor source: a human donor in good health. CDR3s include the opening cysteine and the closing phenylalanine or tryptophan. D genes are given only for firm matches. For some rows the clone size is stated as once, few or many, or as a class when expanded; others skip it.

v_gene	d_gene	abundance	j_gene	CDR3nt	CDR3aa
TRBV7-6	.	few	TRBJ1-1	TGTGCCAGCAGCCCATTTCAGAACACTGAAGCTTTCTTT	CASSPFQNTEAFF
TRBV2	.	.	TRBJ1-1	TGTGCCAGCAAGGGGTGGACTGAAGCTTTCTTT	CASKGWTEAFF
TRBV4-1	.	few	TRBJ2-3	TGCGCCAGCAGCCAAGGGGACTCCACAGATACGCGGTATTTT	CASSQGDSTDTRYF
TRBV3-1	.	.	TRBJ1-2	TGTGCCAGCAGCCAAGATTACGGGGATCCCTATGGCTACACCTTC	CASSQDYGDPYGYTF
TRBV30	.	.	TRBJ1-2	TGTGCCCTGGACCCGTGGCACACTGGATTTCACTATGGCTACACCTTC	CALDPWHTGFHYGYTF
TRBV4-3	.	.	TRBJ1-4	TGCGCCAGCAGCCAAGACAGGGAACTACAAAAACTGTTTTTT	CASSQDRELQKLFF
TRBV4-1	TRBD1	few	TRBJ2-7	TGCGCCAGCAGCCAACGACAGGGTCCCTTCTACGAGCGGTACTTC	CASSQRQGPFYERYF
TRBV2	TRBD2	.	TRBJ2-2	TGTGCCAGCGGACTAGCGGGGAACACCGGGGAGCTGTTTTTT	CASGLAGNTGELFF
TRBV7-2	TRBD2	.	TRBJ2-1	TGTGCCAGCAGCTTGGGCCGGGGGGGCTTTAGCGAGCAGTTCTTC	CASSLGRGGFSEQFF
TRBV29-1	.	few	TRBJ1-2	TGCAGCGTTGCCGGGATGGGTGGCTACACCTTC	CSVAGMGGYTF
TRBV28	.	few	TRBJ2-7	TGTGCCAGCAGTGGGGGACGGGGGTCCGAGCAGTACTTC	CASSGGRGSEQYF
TRBV3-1	.	.	TRBJ2-5	TGTGCCAGCAACGACGTGGGAGAGACCCAGTACTTC	CASNDVGETQYF
TRBV5-4	.	once	TRBJ1-1	TGTGCCAGCAGTGTGAGGTGGGGGGGCGCGTCTGAAGCTTTCTTT	CASSVRWGGASEAFF
TRBV7-6	.	few	TRBJ1-6	TGTGCCAGCAGCTTATTAACCCCGACGAGCTCCTATAATTCACCCCTCCACTTT	CASSLLTPTSSYNSPLHF
TRBV12-3/TRBV12-4	TRBD1	.	TRBJ1-5	TGTGCCAGCAGTTTCGACAGGGGGTTATACAATCAGCCCCAGCATTTT	CASSFDRGLYNQPQHF
TRBV20-1	TRBD2	.	TRBJ2-3	TGCAGTGCTAGACGACTCATCGGGACTAGCGGGGGAGATACGCAGTATTTT	CSARRLIGTSGGDTQYF
TRBV30	TRBD2	.	TRBJ2-3	TGTGCCCTCCAGACTAGCGGGGGGGCCCAAGATACGCAGTATTTT	CALQTSGGAQDTQYF
TRBV29-1	.	.	TRBJ2-1	TGCAGCGTAGGGCCCGGTCCTAACCAATACTACAATGAGCAGTTCTTC	CSVGPGPNQYYNEQFF
TRBV2	.	.	TRBJ2-1	TGTGCCACGATACAGTGGAGCTCCTACAATGAGCAGTTCTTC	CATIQWSSYNEQFF
TRBV6-2/TRBV6-3	.	few	TRBJ2-1	TGTGCCAGACACAGGGTTGAGTTCTTC	CARHRVEFF
TRBV4-1	TRBD2	.	TRBJ2-5	TGCGCCAGCAGCCAGTGGACTAGCGGTAGTAGAGAGACCCAGTACTTC	CASSQWTSGSRETQYF
TRBV11-3	.	.	TRBJ1-1	TGTGCCAGCAGCTTAAACTGGGCAACTGAAGCTTTCTTT	CASSLNWATEAFF
TRBV12-5	TRBD1	few	TRBJ2-7	TGTGCTAGTGGTTTGGTACTTGAGGGGGCGAGGTATTTCTACGAGCAGTACTTC	CASGLVLEGARYFYEQYF
TRBV24-1	.	.	TRBJ2-7	TGTGCCACCAGTGATTTTGGCTACGAGCAGTACTTC	CATSDFGYEQYF
TRBV6-2/TRBV6-3	.	.	TRBJ2-5	TGTGCCAGCAGTGCACAGATTTTACAAGAGACCCAGTACTTC	CASSAQILQETQYF
TRBV10-3	.	.	TRBJ2-7	TGTGCCATCAAGGTTTTCGGGGAATCCTACGAGCAGTACTTC	CAIKVFGESYEQYF
TRBV29-1	.	.	TRBJ2-1	TGCAGCGCAAGAGGGAGTCCCCTATACAATGAGCAGTTCTTC	CSARGSPLYNEQFF
TRBV4-1	.	few	TRBJ1-4	TGCGCCAGCAGCGGACAGCCGAATGAAAAACTGTTTTTT	CASSGQPNEKLFF
TRBV3-1	.	.	TRBJ1-2	TGTGCCAGCAGCCAAGATCTGGAACCGCGGAATAGCTACACCTTC	CASSQDLEPRNSYTF
TRBV29-1	.	.	TRBJ1-1	TGCAGCGGAGGGGACGGGGCCTTAAACACTGAAGCTTTCTTT	CSGGDGALNTEAFF
TRBV5-1	.	.	TRBJ2-7	TGCGCCAGCAGCTTGGGGGACAAGAGCTACGAGCAGTACTTC	CASSLGDKSYEQYF
TRBV10-3	.	few	TRBJ2-7	TGTGCCATCAGTGAGTCACTAAATGAGCAGTACTTC	CAISESLNEQYF
TRBV6-2/TRBV6-3	TRBD1	.	TRBJ2-1	TGTGCCAGCAACAAACCGACAGGGGGGTCGTACAATGAGCAATTCTTC	CASNKPTGGSYNEQFF
TRBV9	.	.	TRBJ1-1	TGTGCCAGCAGCCCACGGGGGAGGGGGAACACTGAAGCTTTCTTT	CASSPRGRGNTEAFF
TRBV30	TRBD1	few	TRBJ2-6	TGTGCCTGGAGTAAAGGGACAGGGCTGGCCAACGTCCTGACTTTC	CAWSKGTGLANVLTF
TRBV12-3/TRBV12-4	TRBD1	few	TRBJ1-5	TGTGCCAGCAGTTTAGGCGGGACAGGGGTCAATCAGCCCCAGCATTTT	CASSLGGTGVNQPQHF
TRBV29-1	.	.	TRBJ1-2	TGCAGCGACCGTAAGGGGGGTCGAAACTATGGCTACACCTTC	CSDRKGGRNYGYTF
TRBV25-1	TRBD2	.	TRBJ2-5	TGTGCCAGCAGTGAATGGGTCAGCGGGGGGGCCCGGGAGACCCAGTACTTC	CASSEWVSGGARETQYF
TRBV6-5	.	.	TRBJ2-1	TGTGCCAGCAGTTTTGAGGGTGGTAATGAGCAGTTCTTC	CASSFEGGNEQFF
TRBV12-3/TRBV12-4	TRBD1	.	TRBJ1-2	TGTGCCAGCAGCGGGACAGGGAGGGTGAGTGGCTACACCTTC	CASSGTGRVSGYTF
TRBV29-1	.	.	TRBJ1-1	TGCAGCGTTGAAGATCAAGGGGGGGCAAGCACTGAAGCTTTCTTT	CSVEDQGGASTEAFF
TRBV7-9	TRBD1	few	TRBJ1-2	TGTGCCAGCAGCTTAGCGGGTAGGGGGCCCTATGGCTACACCTTC	CASSLAGRGPYGYTF
TRBV20-1	.	.	TRBJ2-3	TGCAGTGCGCATAAGACGAGGGGAGATACGCAGTATTTT	CSAHKTRGDTQYF
TRBV7-2	.	.	TRBJ1-5	TGTGCCAGCAGCTTAGCGATGGGGGGAAATCAGCCCCAGCATTTT	CASSLAMGGNQPQHF
TRBV29-1	.	.	TRBJ1-3	TGCAGCGTTGCCCCCCGCGGGGGTACTGGAAACACCATATATTTT	CSVAPRGGTGNTIYF
TRBV20-1	.	few	TRBJ2-5	TGCAGTGCTACTCACACAGGGATAGAGACCCAGTACTTC	CSATHTGIETQYF
TRBV18	TRBD1	.	TRBJ2-7	TGTGCCAGCTCACCGAGGGGAGGACAGGGGGCCGACGAGCAGTACTTC	CASSPRGGQGADEQYF
TRBV2	.	.	TRBJ1-1	TGTGCCAGCAGATCTACTTGGACGGCCGGTGAAGCTTTCTTT	CASRSTWTAGEAFF
TRBV29-1	.	few	TRBJ1-2	TGCAGCGTTGATCGCCTCGACTATGGCTACACCTTC	CSVDRLDYGYTF